These T cell receptor beta chains were read from a single sample in a study of early T cells in non-severe SARS-CoV-2 infection. TCRdb reprocessed the 5' RACE reads with MiXCR, giving one entry per CDR3 protein. The table has roughly 51,000 distinct CDR3 sequences, around 8.3% seen once. Sequenced material: whole blood, taken at baseline. All receptors derive from an adult who was a healthcare worker with PCR-confirmed SARS-CoV-2 infection or an uninfected control (not recorded which). Both conserved end residues are part of each CDR3. Fields, in order: V gene, J gene, clone size, D gene, CDR3 DNA, CDR3 protein. D genes are given only for firm matches. Clone size appears in some rows only: once, few, many, or a class for an expanded clone.

v_gene: TRBV2
j_gene: TRBJ2-7
abundance: few
d_gene: NA
CDR3nt: TGTGCCAGCAGTGAACAGGGTGTCTCCGAGCAGTACTTC
CDR3aa: CASSEQGVSEQYF

v_gene: TRBV4-2
j_gene: TRBJ2-7
abundance: many
d_gene: TRBD2
CDR3nt: TGTGCCAGCAGCCAGGGACTAGCGGGCCTCTACGAGCAGTACTTC
CDR3aa: CASSQGLAGLYEQYF

v_gene: TRBV18
j_gene: TRBJ2-1
abundance: many
d_gene: NA
CDR3nt: TGTGCCAGCTCACCACCCAAGGGAACGGGGAGCAACAATGAGCAGTTCTTC
CDR3aa: CASSPPKGTGSNNEQFF

v_gene: TRBV7-7
j_gene: TRBJ2-1
abundance: NA
d_gene: TRBD1
CDR3nt: TGTGCCAGCAGCCCCTCAGGGGGCTCCTACAATGAGCAGTTCTTC
CDR3aa: CASSPSGGSYNEQFF

v_gene: TRBV7-2
j_gene: TRBJ2-5
abundance: NA
d_gene: NA
CDR3nt: TGTGCCAGCAGCCCGGGATCTCCAGGGGCCCAGTACTTC
CDR3aa: CASSPGSPGAQYF

v_gene: TRBV7-2
j_gene: TRBJ2-7
abundance: few
d_gene: NA
CDR3nt: TGTGCCAGCAGCTTAGTGGGACATAACTACGAGCAGTACTTC
CDR3aa: CASSLVGHNYEQYF

v_gene: TRBV25-1
j_gene: TRBJ1-2
abundance: NA
d_gene: NA
CDR3nt: TGTGCCAGCAGTGAGGGTAACTATGGCTACACCTTC
CDR3aa: CASSEGNYGYTF

v_gene: TRBV28
j_gene: TRBJ1-3
abundance: few
d_gene: TRBD1
CDR3nt: TGTGCCAGCAGTCCTACCCCGGACAGGGGGACCATATATTTT
CDR3aa: CASSPTPDRGTIYF

v_gene: TRBV4-1
j_gene: TRBJ1-1
abundance: NA
d_gene: NA
CDR3nt: TGCGCCAGCAGCCAAGATTCGGGAAGTTTTACTGAAGCTTTCTTT
CDR3aa: CASSQDSGSFTEAFF

v_gene: TRBV27
j_gene: TRBJ2-7
abundance: NA
d_gene: NA
CDR3nt: TGTGCCAGCAAGGCACCTAGAGAATACGAGCAGTACTTC
CDR3aa: CASKAPREYEQYF

v_gene: TRBV7-6
j_gene: TRBJ2-2
abundance: many
d_gene: NA
CDR3nt: TGTGCCAGCAGCTTAGCTAGCGGGAACACCGGGGAGCTGTTTTTT
CDR3aa: CASSLASGNTGELFF

v_gene: TRBV6-6
j_gene: TRBJ2-5
abundance: few
d_gene: NA
CDR3nt: TGTGCCAGCAGTTACTCCCCTGGGATAGCGGCTCGGGAGACCCAGTACTTC
CDR3aa: CASSYSPGIAARETQYF

v_gene: TRBV6-6
j_gene: TRBJ1-5
abundance: medium-sized
d_gene: NA
CDR3nt: TGTGCCAGCAGTTACCCCAGTCGGCCCCAGCATTTT
CDR3aa: CASSYPSRPQHF

v_gene: TRBV7-9
j_gene: TRBJ1-2
abundance: NA
d_gene: NA
CDR3nt: TGTGCCAGCAGGGCCGGGTACGACTATGGCTACACCTTC
CDR3aa: CASRAGYDYGYTF

v_gene: TRBV10-2
j_gene: TRBJ2-1
abundance: few
d_gene: TRBD2
CDR3nt: TGCGCCTCCGGGGGGACTAGCACTCCCAATGAGCAGTTCTTC
CDR3aa: CASGGTSTPNEQFF

v_gene: TRBV3-1
j_gene: TRBJ2-5
abundance: NA
d_gene: TRBD2
CDR3nt: TGTGCCAGCAGCCAGAGGCTAGCGGGAATGCAAGAGACCCAGTACTTC
CDR3aa: CASSQRLAGMQETQYF

v_gene: TRBV12-3/TRBV12-4
j_gene: TRBJ2-5
abundance: few
d_gene: NA
CDR3nt: TGTGCCAGCAGTTCGGTGCGGAAAGAGACCCAGTACTTC
CDR3aa: CASSSVRKETQYF

v_gene: TRBV11-2
j_gene: TRBJ2-3
abundance: few
d_gene: NA
CDR3nt: TGTGCCAGCAGCTTAGCGATAGGGGTGAGCACAGATACGCAGTATTTT
CDR3aa: CASSLAIGVSTDTQYF

v_gene: TRBV5-6
j_gene: TRBJ2-2
abundance: few
d_gene: NA
CDR3nt: TGTGCCAGCAGCAAGGACACCGGGGAGCTGTTTTTT
CDR3aa: CASSKDTGELFF

v_gene: TRBV6-6
j_gene: TRBJ2-1
abundance: NA
d_gene: TRBD2
CDR3nt: TGTGCCAGCAGAGCCGACCTAGCGGGTTACAATGAGCAGTTCTTC
CDR3aa: CASRADLAGYNEQFF

v_gene: TRBV9
j_gene: TRBJ2-2
abundance: NA
d_gene: NA
CDR3nt: TGTGCCAGCAGCGTAGACGGATTCGCGAACACCGGGGAGCTGTTTTTT
CDR3aa: CASSVDGFANTGELFF

v_gene: TRBV25-1
j_gene: TRBJ2-3
abundance: many
d_gene: NA
CDR3nt: TGTGCCAGCAGTGACTGGGAGAGTGCAGATACGCAGTATTTT
CDR3aa: CASSDWESADTQYF

v_gene: TRBV12-3/TRBV12-4
j_gene: TRBJ1-4
abundance: NA
d_gene: NA
CDR3nt: TGTGCCAGCAGTTTCCACGCTGGTAATGAAAAACTGTTTTTT
CDR3aa: CASSFHAGNEKLFF

v_gene: TRBV11-2
j_gene: TRBJ1-1
abundance: NA
d_gene: TRBD1
CDR3nt: TGTGCCAGCAGCTTAGATGCGGGACAGGGGGTAGTTGCCGGAACTGAAGCTTTCTTT
CDR3aa: CASSLDAGQGVVAGTEAFF

v_gene: TRBV6-2/TRBV6-3
j_gene: TRBJ2-5
abundance: many
d_gene: TRBD2
CDR3nt: TGTGCCAGCAGCCGCGCAGGGACTAACTCAGAGACCCAGTACTTC
CDR3aa: CASSRAGTNSETQYF

v_gene: TRBV7-9
j_gene: TRBJ2-7
abundance: many
d_gene: NA
CDR3nt: TGTGCCAGCAGCTTAGTCGGATACGAGCAGTACTTC
CDR3aa: CASSLVGYEQYF

v_gene: TRBV6-5
j_gene: TRBJ1-1
abundance: many
d_gene: NA
CDR3nt: TGTGCCAGCAGTTACTCGAGGCCCACAGGGTCGAACACTGAAGCTTTCTTT
CDR3aa: CASSYSRPTGSNTEAFF

v_gene: TRBV3-1
j_gene: TRBJ2-5
abundance: NA
d_gene: NA
CDR3nt: TGTGCCAGCAGCCCCCGGGACAATCAAGAGACCCAGTACTTC
CDR3aa: CASSPRDNQETQYF

v_gene: TRBV10-3
j_gene: TRBJ2-7
abundance: few
d_gene: TRBD2
CDR3nt: TGTGCCATCAGTGAGGCGGGAGGTGTCAACGAGCAGTACTTC
CDR3aa: CAISEAGGVNEQYF

v_gene: TRBV30
j_gene: TRBJ1-1
abundance: many
d_gene: NA
CDR3nt: TGTGCCTGGAGTGGCAGCCCCGGGACTGGCACTGAAGCTTTCTTT
CDR3aa: CAWSGSPGTGTEAFF

v_gene: TRBV20-1
j_gene: TRBJ2-7
abundance: many
d_gene: TRBD2
CDR3nt: TGCAGTGCAGCTAGCGGAGATAGCTCCTACGAGCAGTACTTC
CDR3aa: CSAASGDSSYEQYF

v_gene: TRBV20-1
j_gene: TRBJ2-1
abundance: few
d_gene: TRBD2
CDR3nt: TGCAGTGCTAGACTAGCGGGAGGAGGGGATGAGCAGTTCTTC
CDR3aa: CSARLAGGGDEQFF

v_gene: TRBV6-2/TRBV6-3
j_gene: TRBJ2-1
abundance: many
d_gene: TRBD2
CDR3nt: TGTGCCAGCAGTTACGCCCCGAGATGGGAGGGCCACAATGAGCAGTTCTTC
CDR3aa: CASSYAPRWEGHNEQFF

v_gene: TRBV29-1
j_gene: TRBJ2-3
abundance: many
d_gene: TRBD2
CDR3nt: TGCAGCGTTGGAGGAATAGCGGGAGGGCGAGATACGCAGTATTTT
CDR3aa: CSVGGIAGGRDTQYF

v_gene: TRBV7-8
j_gene: TRBJ1-4
abundance: NA
d_gene: NA
CDR3nt: TGTGCCAGCAGCACCCAGGGGACCCGGGAAAAACTGTTTTTT
CDR3aa: CASSTQGTREKLFF

v_gene: TRBV18
j_gene: TRBJ2-7
abundance: few
d_gene: NA
CDR3nt: TGTGCCAGCTCACCACCGGTGGGATCAACGTACGAGCAGTACTTC
CDR3aa: CASSPPVGSTYEQYF

v_gene: TRBV4-1
j_gene: TRBJ2-3
abundance: medium-sized
d_gene: TRBD1
CDR3nt: TGCGCCAGCAGCCAAGATGTGAACAGGGGCGCCTCCACAGATACGCAGTATTTT
CDR3aa: CASSQDVNRGASTDTQYF